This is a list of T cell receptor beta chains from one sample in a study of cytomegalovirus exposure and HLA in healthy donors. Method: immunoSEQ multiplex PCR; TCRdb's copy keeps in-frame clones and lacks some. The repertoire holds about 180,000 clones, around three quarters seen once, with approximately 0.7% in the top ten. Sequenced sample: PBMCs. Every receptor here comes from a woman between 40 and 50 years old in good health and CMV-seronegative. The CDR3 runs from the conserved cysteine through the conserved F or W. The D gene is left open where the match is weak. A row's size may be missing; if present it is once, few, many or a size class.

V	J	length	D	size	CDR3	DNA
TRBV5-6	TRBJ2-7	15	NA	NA	CASSLSLLATYEQYF	TGTGCCAGCAGCTTGTCCCTACTAGCTACCTACGAGCAGTACTTC
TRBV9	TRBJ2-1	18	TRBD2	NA	CASSSRTSGRSLGNEQFF	TGTGCCAGCAGCTCAAGGACTAGCGGGAGATCTCTGGGCAATGAGCAGTTCTTC
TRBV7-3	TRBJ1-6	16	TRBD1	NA	CASSLKGGYYNSPLHF	TGTGCCAGCAGCTTAAAAGGGGGCTACTATAATTCACCCCTCCACTTT
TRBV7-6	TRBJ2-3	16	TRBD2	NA	CASSLGSGRVTDTQYF	TGTGCCAGCAGCTTAGGGAGCGGGAGGGTAACAGATACGCAGTATTTT
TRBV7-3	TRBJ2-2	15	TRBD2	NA	CASSRTSGGTGELFF	TGTGCCAGCAGCCGGACTAGCGGGGGCACCGGGGAGCTGTTTTTT
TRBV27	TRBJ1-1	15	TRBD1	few	CASSPMGTANTEAFF	TGTGCCAGCAGCCCTATGGGGACAGCCAACACTGAAGCTTTCTTT
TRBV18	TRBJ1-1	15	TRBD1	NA	CASSPRALGTGEAFF	TGTGCCAGCTCACCTCGGGCACTCGGGACAGGTGAAGCTTTCTTT
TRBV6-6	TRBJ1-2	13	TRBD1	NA	CASNQQGAGGYTF	TGTGCCAGCAACCAACAGGGGGCGGGTGGCTACACCTTC
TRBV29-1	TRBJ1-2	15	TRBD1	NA	CSVEVGRGRVNGYTF	TGCAGCGTTGAAGTGGGCAGGGGGCGGGTGAATGGCTACACCTTC
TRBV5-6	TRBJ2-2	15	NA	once	CASRSNYIVTGELFF	TGTGCCAGCAGATCCAACTACATTGTGACCGGGGAGCTGTTTTTT
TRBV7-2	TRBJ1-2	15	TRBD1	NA	CASRTDRDRRYGYTF	TGTGCCAGCAGGACGGACAGGGATAGGCGATATGGCTACACCTTC
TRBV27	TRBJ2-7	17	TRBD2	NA	CASRLRGDSGLGYEQYF	TGTGCCAGCAGGCTCCGAGGGGATAGCGGGCTCGGGTACGAGCAGTACTTC
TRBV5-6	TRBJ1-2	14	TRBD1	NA	CASSWGTGAYGYTF	TGTGCCAGCAGCTGGGGGACAGGGGCCTATGGCTACACCTTC
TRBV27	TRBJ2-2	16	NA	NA	CASSALGQPYSGELFF	TGTGCCAGCAGCGCGCTAGGACAGCCCTACAGTGGGGAGCTGTTTTTT
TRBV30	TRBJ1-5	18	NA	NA	CAWSVRGGNRFSNQPQHF	TGTGCCTGGAGTGTACGCGGGGGGAACCGATTTAGCAATCAGCCCCAGCATTTT
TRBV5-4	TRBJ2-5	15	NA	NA	CASSRWDSAGETQYF	TGTGCCAGCAGCCGTTGGGACTCGGCGGGGGAGACCCAGTACTTC
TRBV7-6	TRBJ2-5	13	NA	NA	CASSPKPGETQYF	TGTGCTAGCAGCCCCAAACCAGGGGAGACCCAGTACTTC
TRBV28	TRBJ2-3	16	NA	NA	CASSLSTGNRADTQYF	TGTGCCAGCAGTTTATCAACAGGCAATAGGGCAGATACGCAGTATTTT
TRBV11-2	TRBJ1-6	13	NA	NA	CASSLEATRPLHF	TGTGCCAGCAGCTTAGAAGCCACCCGACCCCTCCACTTT
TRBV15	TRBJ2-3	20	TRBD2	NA	CATSRDLPVVAGERTDTQYF	TGTGCCACCAGCAGAGATCTTCCGGTGGTAGCGGGAGAAAGGACAGATACGCAGTATTTT
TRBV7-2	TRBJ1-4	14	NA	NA	CASRYTGNGEKLFF	TGTGCCAGCAGATATACAGGGAATGGAGAAAAACTGTTTTTT
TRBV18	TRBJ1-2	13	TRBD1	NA	CASSKDRDYGYTF	TGTGCCAGCTCCAAAGACAGGGACTATGGCTACACCTTC
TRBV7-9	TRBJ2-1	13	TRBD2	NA	CASSSLLAGEQFF	TGTGCCAGCAGCTCGCTACTAGCGGGCGAGCAGTTCTTC
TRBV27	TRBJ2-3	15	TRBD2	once	CASSWTGGPADTQYF	TGTGCCAGCAGTTGGACGGGAGGGCCAGCAGATACGCAGTATTTT
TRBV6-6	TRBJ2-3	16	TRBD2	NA	CASSYAASGGAGTQYF	TGTGCCAGCAGTTACGCGGCTAGCGGGGGGGCCGGTACGCAGTATTTT
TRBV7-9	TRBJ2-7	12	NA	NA	CSSSSTGYEQYF	TGTTCCAGCAGCTCAACAGGGTACGAGCAGTACTTC
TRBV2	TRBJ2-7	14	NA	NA	CASSEGRGRYEQYF	TGTGCCAGCAGTGAAGGGCGCGGGCGTTACGAGCAGTACTTC
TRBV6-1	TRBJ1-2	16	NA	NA	CASSAGGSTLNYGYTF	TGTGCCAGCAGTGCTGGAGGGTCGACATTAAACTATGGCTACACCTTC
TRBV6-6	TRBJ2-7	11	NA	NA	CASSYRYEQYF	TGTGCCAGCAGTTATCGGTACGAGCAGTACTTC
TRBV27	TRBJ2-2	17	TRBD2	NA	CASSLSLAGGLTGELFF	TGTGCCAGCAGTTTATCATTAGCGGGGGGGCTTACCGGGGAGCTGTTTTTT
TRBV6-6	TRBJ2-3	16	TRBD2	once	CASSYLTSGKADTQYF	TGTGCCAGCAGTTACTTGACTAGCGGGAAAGCAGATACGCAGTATTTT
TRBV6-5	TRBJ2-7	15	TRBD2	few	CASSSGLARPIEQYF	TGTGCCAGCAGTTCAGGACTAGCGCGGCCTATCGAGCAGTACTTC
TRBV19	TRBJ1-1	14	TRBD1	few	CASTVQGANTEAFF	TGTGCCAGTACCGTACAGGGGGCGAACACTGAAGCTTTCTTT
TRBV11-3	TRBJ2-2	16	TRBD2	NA	CASSLAGGPSTGELFF	TGTGCCAGCAGCCTAGCGGGAGGGCCGAGCACCGGGGAGCTGTTTTTT
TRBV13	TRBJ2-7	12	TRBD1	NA	CASSLTGQEQYF	TGTGCCAGCAGCCTCACGGGACAGGAGCAGTACTTC
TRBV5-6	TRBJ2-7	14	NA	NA	CASSLNPTNYEQYF	TGTGCCAGCAGCTTGAATCCGACAAACTACGAGCAGTACTTC
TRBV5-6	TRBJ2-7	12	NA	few	CASSLFRGEQYF	TGTGCCAGCAGCTTGTTTAGGGGAGAGCAGTACTTC
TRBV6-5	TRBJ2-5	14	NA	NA	CASSYSGGQETQYF	TGTGCCAGCAGTTACTCCGGGGGACAAGAGACCCAGTACTTC
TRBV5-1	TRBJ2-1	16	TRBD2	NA	CASSLGLAGAYNEQFF	TGCGCCAGCAGCTTGGGCCTAGCGGGGGCCTACAATGAGCAGTTCTTC
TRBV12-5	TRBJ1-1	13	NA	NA	CASGLAGQIEAFF	TGTGCTAGTGGTTTGGCAGGACAGATCGAAGCTTTCTTT
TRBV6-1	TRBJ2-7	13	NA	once	CATVAGGNYERYF	NA
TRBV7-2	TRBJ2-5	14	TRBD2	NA	CASSYNPGGETQYF	TGTGCCAGCAGCTACAACCCGGGGGGGGAGACCCAGTACTTC
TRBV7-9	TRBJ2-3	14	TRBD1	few	CASSETGVTDTQYF	TGTGCCAGCAGCGAAACAGGGGTCACAGATACGCAGTATTTT
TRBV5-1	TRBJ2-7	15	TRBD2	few	CASSYHTSGTYEQYF	TGCGCCAGCTCTTACCACACTAGCGGTACCTACGAGCAGTACTTC
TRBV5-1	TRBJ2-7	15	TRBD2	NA	CASSLVVAGLYEQYF	TGCGCCAGCAGCTTGGTGGTAGCGGGGTTGTACGAGCAGTACTTC
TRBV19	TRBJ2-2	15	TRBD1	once	CAAGWTGVPTGELFF	TGTGCGGCCGGGTGGACAGGGGTCCCCACCGGGGAGCTGTTTTTT
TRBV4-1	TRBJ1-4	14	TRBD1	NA	CASSGTGDGEKLFF	TGCGCCAGCAGTGGGACAGGGGACGGCGAAAAACTGTTTTTT
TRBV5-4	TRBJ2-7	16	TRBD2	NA	CASSLVGGGASGEQYF	TGTGCCAGCAGCTTGGTTGGCGGGGGGGCGTCGGGCGAGCAGTACTTC